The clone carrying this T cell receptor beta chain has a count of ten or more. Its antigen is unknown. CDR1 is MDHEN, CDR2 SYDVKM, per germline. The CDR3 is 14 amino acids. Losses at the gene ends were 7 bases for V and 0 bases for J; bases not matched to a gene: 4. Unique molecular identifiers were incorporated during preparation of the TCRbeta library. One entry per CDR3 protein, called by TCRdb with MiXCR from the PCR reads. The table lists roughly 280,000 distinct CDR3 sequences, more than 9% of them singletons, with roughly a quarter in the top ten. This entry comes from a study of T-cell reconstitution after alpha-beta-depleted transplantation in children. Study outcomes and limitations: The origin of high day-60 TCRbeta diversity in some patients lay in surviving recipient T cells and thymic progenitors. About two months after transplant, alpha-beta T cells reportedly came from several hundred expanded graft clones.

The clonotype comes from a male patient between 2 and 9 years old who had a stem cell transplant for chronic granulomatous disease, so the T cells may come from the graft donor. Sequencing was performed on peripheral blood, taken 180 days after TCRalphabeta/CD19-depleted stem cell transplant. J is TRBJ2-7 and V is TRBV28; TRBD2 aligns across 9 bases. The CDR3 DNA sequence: TGTGCCAGCATGCGGGGGGGGAGCTCCTACGAGCAGTACTTC. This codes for CASMRGGSSYEQYF.